This T cell receptor beta chain was captured by sequencing in a study of blood T cells in healthy people across ages. For the second PCR, which ran for roughly 6 to 11 cycles, a sample-barcoded 5' primer and a J-beta primer mix were used. Every individual sample yielded 2.5 million or more paired-end reads (each containing CDR3). Via MiXCR, TCRdb re-called the 5' RACE reads, giving one row per CDR3 protein. Found here are 1.8 million or so distinct CDR3 sequences, about two fifths of them singletons; the top ten hold 23%. The donors, aged 6 to 90, were healthy Caucasians from Russia. Isolated per sample were at least 6 million PBMCs. With each sample, at least 5 micrograms of total RNA were extracted. V trimming: 3 bases; J trimming: 8 bases; junction bases outside the gene matches: 4. Germline CDR1 reads MNHEY; CDR2 reads SMNVEV (reference sequence). CDR3 length: 14 residues.

The sample consisted of blood. The chain links TRBV27 to TRBJ2-1; 10 bases map to TRBD2. The source is a human donor in good health. The CDR3 loop is CASSFTSGDDEQFF. The CDR3 coding sequence is TGTGCCAGCAGTTTTACTAGCGGGGACGATGAGCAGTTCTTC.